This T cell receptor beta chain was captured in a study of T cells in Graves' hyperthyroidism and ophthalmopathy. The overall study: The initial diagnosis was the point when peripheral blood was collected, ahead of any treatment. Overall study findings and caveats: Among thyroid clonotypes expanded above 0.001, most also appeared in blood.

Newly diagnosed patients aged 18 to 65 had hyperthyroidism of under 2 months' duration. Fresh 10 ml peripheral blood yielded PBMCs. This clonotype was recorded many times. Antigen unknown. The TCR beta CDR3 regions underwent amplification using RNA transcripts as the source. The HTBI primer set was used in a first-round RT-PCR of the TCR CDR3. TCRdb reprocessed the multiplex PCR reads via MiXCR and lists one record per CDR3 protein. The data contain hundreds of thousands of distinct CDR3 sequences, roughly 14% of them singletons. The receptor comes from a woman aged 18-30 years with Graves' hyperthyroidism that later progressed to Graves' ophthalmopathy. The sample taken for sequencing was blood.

As DNA, the CDR3 is TGTGCCAGCTCACCACTCTCGCGGGAGGTATATGATGAGCAGTTCTTC. It encodes CASSPLSREVYDEQFF. This chain connects TRBV18 to TRBJ2-1; 8 bases are a match to TRBD2. The length of the CDR3 is 16 residues. The ends lost 1 base at V and 8 bases at J; junction bases unmatched: 10. CDR1 KGHSH and CDR2 LQKENI come from the germline V gene.